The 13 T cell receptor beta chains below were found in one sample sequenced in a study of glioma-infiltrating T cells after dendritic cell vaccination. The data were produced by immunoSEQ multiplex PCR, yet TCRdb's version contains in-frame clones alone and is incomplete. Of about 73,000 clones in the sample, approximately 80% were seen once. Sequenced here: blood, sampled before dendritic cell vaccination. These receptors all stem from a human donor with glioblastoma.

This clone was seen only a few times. CDR3 nucleotides: TGTGCCAGCAGCGTAGTAGGGACAGGGGCCCAAGAGACCCAGTACTTC. Protein sequence: CASSVVGTGAQETQYF. The rearrangement links TRBV9 to TRBJ2-5, with 10 nucleotides matching TRBD1. This CDR3 spans 16 amino acids. The trim removed 0 bases at V and 1 base at J, leaving 3 bases unmatched. The germline gives CDR1 SGDLS, CDR2 YYNGEE.

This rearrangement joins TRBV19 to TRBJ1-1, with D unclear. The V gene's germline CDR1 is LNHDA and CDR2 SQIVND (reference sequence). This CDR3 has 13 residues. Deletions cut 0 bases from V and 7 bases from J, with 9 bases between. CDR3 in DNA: TGTGCCAGTAGTATAGACCCAGAGGATGAAGCTTTCTTT. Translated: CASSIDPEDEAFF.

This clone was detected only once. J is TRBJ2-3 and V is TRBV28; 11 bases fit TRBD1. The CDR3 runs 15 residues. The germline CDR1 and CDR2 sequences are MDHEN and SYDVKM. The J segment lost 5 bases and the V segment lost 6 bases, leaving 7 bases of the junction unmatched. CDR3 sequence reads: CASSRPGTGGDTQYF. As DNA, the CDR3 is TGTGCCAGCAGCCGGCCCGGGACAGGGGGAGATACGCAGTATTTT.

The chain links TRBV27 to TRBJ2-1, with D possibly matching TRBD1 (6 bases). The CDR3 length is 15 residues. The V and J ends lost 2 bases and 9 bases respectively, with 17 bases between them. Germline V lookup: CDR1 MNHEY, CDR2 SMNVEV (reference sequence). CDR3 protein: CASSLNWGRGGEQFF. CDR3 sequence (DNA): TGTGCCAGCAGTTTAAATTGGGGCAGGGGTGGTGAGCAGTTCTTC.

The CDR3 bases are TGTGCCAGCAGTACTAGGACGTCCTACCTCCACTTT. It is translated as CASSTRTSYLHF. The chain carries TRBV6-5 and TRBJ1-6; D remains unclear. The CDR3 covers 12 residues. Between the trimmed V and J ends, which lost 5 bases and 15 bases, there was a span of 14 bases. CDR1 and CDR2 from the germline V gene are MNHEY and SVGAGI.

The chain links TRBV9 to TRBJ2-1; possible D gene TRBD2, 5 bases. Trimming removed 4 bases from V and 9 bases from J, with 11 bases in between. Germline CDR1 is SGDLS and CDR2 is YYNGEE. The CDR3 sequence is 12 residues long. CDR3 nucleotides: TGTGCCAGCAGCACCGGAGGTGGTGAGCAGTTCTTC. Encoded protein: CASSTGGGEQFF.

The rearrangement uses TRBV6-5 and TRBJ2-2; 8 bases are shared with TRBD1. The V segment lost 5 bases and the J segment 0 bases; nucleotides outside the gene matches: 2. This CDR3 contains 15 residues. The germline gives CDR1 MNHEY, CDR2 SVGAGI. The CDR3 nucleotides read TGTGCCAGCAGTCCAGGGGGCGCGAACACCGGGGAGCTGTTTTTT. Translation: CASSPGGANTGELFF.

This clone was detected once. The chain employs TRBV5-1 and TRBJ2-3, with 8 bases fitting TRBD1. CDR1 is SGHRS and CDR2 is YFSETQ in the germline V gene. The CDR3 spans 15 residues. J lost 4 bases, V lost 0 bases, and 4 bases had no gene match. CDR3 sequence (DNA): TGCGCCAGCAGCTTGGCAGGGGGCAAGGCAGATACGCAGTATTTT. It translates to CASSLAGGKADTQYF.

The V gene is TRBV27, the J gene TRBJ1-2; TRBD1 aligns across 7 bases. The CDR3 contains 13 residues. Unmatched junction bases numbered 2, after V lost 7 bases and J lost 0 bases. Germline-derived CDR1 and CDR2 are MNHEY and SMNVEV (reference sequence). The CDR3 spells CASTTGANYGYTF. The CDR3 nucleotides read TGTGCCAGCACTACAGGGGCTAACTATGGCTACACCTTC.

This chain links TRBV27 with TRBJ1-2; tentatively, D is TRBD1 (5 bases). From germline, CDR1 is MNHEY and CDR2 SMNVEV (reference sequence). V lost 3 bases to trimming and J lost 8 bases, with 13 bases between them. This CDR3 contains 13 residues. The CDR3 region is CASSFRGGNGYTF. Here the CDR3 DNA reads TGTGCCAGCAGTTTCCGGGGGGGTAACGGCTACACCTTC.

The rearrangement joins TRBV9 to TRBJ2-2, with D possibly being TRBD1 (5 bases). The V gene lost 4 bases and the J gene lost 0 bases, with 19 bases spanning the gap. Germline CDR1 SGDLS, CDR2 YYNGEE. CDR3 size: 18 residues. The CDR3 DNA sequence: TGTGCCAGCAGCTTCTACCCGCAGGGATTTTCGAACACCGGGGAGCTGTTTTTT. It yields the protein CASSFYPQGFSNTGELFF.

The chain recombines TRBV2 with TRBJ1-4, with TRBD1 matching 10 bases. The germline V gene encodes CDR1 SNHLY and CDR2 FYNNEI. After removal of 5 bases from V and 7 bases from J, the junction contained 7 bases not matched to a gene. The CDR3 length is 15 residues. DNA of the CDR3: TGTGCCAGCAGTTCCGGGACAGGGGATGGTGAAAAACTGTTTTTT. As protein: CASSSGTGDGEKLFF.

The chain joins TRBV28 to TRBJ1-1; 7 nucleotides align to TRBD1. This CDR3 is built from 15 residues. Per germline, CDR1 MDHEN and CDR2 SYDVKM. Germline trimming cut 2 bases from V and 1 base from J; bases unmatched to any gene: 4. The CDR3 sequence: CASSLEGAKNTEAFF. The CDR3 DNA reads TGTGCCAGCAGTTTAGAGGGGGCGAAGAACACTGAAGCTTTCTTT.